The 30 T cell receptor beta chains below were found in one sample sequenced in a study of tumor-infiltrating lymphocytes in primary liver carcinoma. A constant-region primer served to make TCR beta cDNA from roughly 500 ng total RNA. Libraries covering TCR beta were generated through three nested multiplex PCR rounds (using a slightly modified ARM-PCR). Investigators reported that the first two PCR rounds, at roughly 10 cycles each, used TRBV1-TRBV30 forward primers with a C-beta reverse primer. Via MiXCR, TCRdb re-called the multiplex PCR reads, giving one row per CDR3 protein. The sample gives 48,000 or so distinct CDR3 sequences, over 65% of which show up once; 20% to 30% is in the top ten. The tissue used was unsorted bulk material of 20-30 mg. RNA and DNA were co-extracted from it with the AllPrep DNA/RNA mini kit. The sample taken for sequencing was liver tumor tissue from sampling region 3. Documented subset: tumor region T3, left-lateral pole. These receptor sequences come from a man in his forties or fifties with primary liver carcinoma and hepatitis B virus infection.

V usage is TRBV11-3 and J usage is TRBJ2-1, with D possibly matching TRBD2 (6 bases). Trimming left V 2 bases short and J 9 bases short, with 20 bases between. The length of the CDR3 is 16 residues. CDR1 is SGHNT, CDR2 YENEEA, per germline. CDR3: CASSLSGSNGRCEQFF. The CDR3 nucleotides read TGTGCCAGCAGCTTATCAGGGAGTAACGGGAGATGTGAGCAGTTCTTC.

Details on this clonotype: The germline gene is not matched at one end of the junction; a read error may be the cause. The chain employs TRBV14 and TRBJ2-1; D remains ambiguous. Germline CDR1 is SGHDN and CDR2 is FVKESK. The CDR3 runs to 16 residues. This chain's CDR3 is CASSQKPLIPIDEQFF. The CDR3 coding sequence is TGTGCCAGCAGCCAAAAGCCACTGATCCCTATAGATGAGCAATTCTTC.

The CDR3 reads CASSVSGRALEEQYF. CDR3 sequence (DNA): TGTGCCAGCAGTGTTAGCGGGAGGGCCCTAGAGGAGCAGTACTTC. The chain carries TRBV11-2 and TRBJ2-7, with TRBD2 matching over 11 bases. The germline V gene has CDR1 SGHAT and CDR2 FQNNGV. V shed 6 bases and J 7 bases; nucleotides not matched to a gene: 11. The CDR3 spans 15 residues.

Of note for this clonotype: The CDR3 carries no conserved terminal phenylalanine or tryptophan, so it likely arises from a read error. The rearrangement joins TRBV11-2 to TRBJ2-3, with D possibly being TRBD2 (6 bases). The CDR3 is made up of 14 amino acids. The germline gives CDR1 SGHAT, CDR2 FQNNGV. V was shortened by 11 bases and J by 4 bases, with 19 bases between the two germline ends. In DNA, the CDR3 is TGTGCCGTAGGGGCACGGGAGTCCGCAGATACGCAGTATGTT. Its protein product is CAVGARESADTQYV.

This clonotype came up many times. This chain uses TRBV5-1 with TRBJ2-7, with TRBD1 as a possible D gene (6 bases). Germline CDR1 SGHRS, CDR2 YFSETQ. This CDR3 has 14 residues. The V gene lost 5 bases and the J gene lost 2 bases, with 14 bases spanning the gap. CDR3 in amino acids: CASSPGPGAYEQYF. CDR3 DNA: TGCGCCAGCAGTCCTGGGCCAGGGGCCTACGAGCAGTACTTC.

V and J are TRBV29-1 and TRBJ2-1; the D is unclear. CDR1 is SQVTM, CDR2 ANQGSEA, per germline. Trimming removed 3 bases from V and 6 bases from J, with 12 bases in between. The CDR3 loop spans 13 amino acids. This chain's CDR3 is CSVEDAMGNEQFF. CDR3 DNA sequence: TGCAGCGTTGAGGACGCCATGGGCAATGAGCAGTTCTTC.

J is TRBJ2-6 and V is TRBV4-2; D is uncertain. This CDR3 has 19 amino acids. Germline-derived CDR1 and CDR2 are LGHNA and YNFKEQ. Trimming took 1 base from V and 7 from J, leaving 23 bases between them. The CDR3 spells CASSQGWATAISGANVLTF. The CDR3 DNA is TGTGCCAGCAGCCAAGGGTGGGCGACTGCCATCTCCGGAGCCAACGTCCTGACTTTC.

The sample holds one count of this clonotype. The chain links TRBV11-2 to TRBJ2-1; D is perhaps TRBD1 or TRBD2 (5 bases each). CDR3 length: 22 amino acids. Trimming removed 5 bases at V and 0 bases at J, with 32 bases between. Germline V lookup: CDR1 SGHAT, CDR2 FQNNGV. The CDR3 sequence is CASSLSYRGPVKQARSYNEQFF. The CDR3 nucleotides are TGTGCCAGCAGCCTCTCGTATCGGGGTCCTGTGAAACAGGCTCGCTCCTACAATGAGCAGTTCTTC.

As for this clonotype: The conserved final phenylalanine or tryptophan is absent from the CDR3, which likely points to a read error. J is TRBJ2-1 and V is TRBV10-2; no reliable D call. This CDR3 is 12 amino acids long. CDR1 is WSHSY, CDR2 SAAADI, per germline. As DNA, the CDR3 is TGCACCAGCAGCAAGAACCGCAATGAGCAGTTCTTG. Translation gives CTSSKNRNEQFL.

About this clonotype itself: A clone one base away is much larger, so this may be a read error. The genes are TRBV28 and TRBJ2-5, with 9 bases lining up with TRBD1. J was trimmed by 2 bases and V by 6 bases; bases with no gene match: 7. Germline loops: CDR1 MDHEN, CDR2 SYDVKM. The CDR3 covers 15 residues. The CDR3: CASRFGDRVQETQYF. CDR3 bases: TGTGCCAGCAGATTCGGGGACAGGGTTCAAGAGACCCAGTACTTC.

This clonotype was observed at least ten times. J is TRBJ1-4 and V is TRBV28; D is perhaps TRBD1 (6 bases). In germline, CDR1 is MDHEN, CDR2 SYDVKM. The CDR3 spans 16 residues. Trimming took 0 bases from V and 4 from J, leaving 12 bases between them. CDR3 nucleotide sequence: TGTGCCAGCAGTTTATGGAGAGGGGGTCTTAATGAAAAACTGTTTTTT. Translated: CASSLWRGGLNEKLFF.

A note on this clonotype: At one of its ends the junction is not consistent with the germline gene, which may arise from a read error. The rearrangement links TRBV6-5 to TRBJ1-1, with 7 bases lining up with TRBD1. The CDR3 runs to 14 residues. Germline-derived CDR1 and CDR2 are MNHEY and SVGAGI. The CDR3 sequence: CTSSFLDRVSEAFF. The DNA for the CDR3 is TGTACCAGCAGCTTCCTCGACAGGGTTTCTGAAGCTTTCTTT.

CDR3 DNA: TGTGCCAGCAGTTATGGCAGCGGGTTGAGTTCCTACGAGCAGTTCTTC. As protein: CASSYGSGLSSYEQFF. The V and J genes are TRBV6-2 or TRBV6-3 and TRBJ2-7; D might be TRBD2 (6 bases). The DNA end is a closer match to TRBJ2-1, so the J assignment may be wrong. This CDR3 spans 16 amino acids. Germline CDR1 and CDR2: MNHEY and SVGEGT.

This rearrangement joins TRBV6-2 or TRBV6-3 to TRBJ1-5; 10 positions agree with TRBD1. The DNA matches TRBJ2-3 better at its end, which makes the J call doubtful. The germline V gene encodes CDR1 MNHEY and CDR2 SVGEGT. CDR3 length: 16 residues. The CDR3 nucleotides read TGTGCCAGCAGTAATGGGGACAGGGGTGGCAATCAGCCCCAGTATTTT. It encodes CASSNGDRGGNQPQYF.

In the case of this clonotype: One junction end does not reproduce the germline sequence, and a read error may be involved. This chain uses TRBV11-2 with TRBJ1-4, with D possibly matching TRBD1 (5 bases). Per germline, CDR1 SGHAT and CDR2 FQNNGV. There are 15 residues in the CDR3. CDR3 amino acids: CAGSLGQGDSEKLFF. The CDR3 DNA reads TGTGCCGGCAGCTTAGGGCAGGGTGATAGCGAAAAATTGTTTTTT.

As for this clonotype: This sequence may be a read error, since a much larger clone differs from it by one base. The chain uses TRBV29-1 and TRBJ2-7; D is uncertain. CDR3 size: 11 residues. Looked up from germline, CDR1 is SQVTM and CDR2 is ANQGSEA. CDR3 in amino acids: CSVDQLGEQHF. The CDR3 DNA is TGCAGCGTTGATCAGCTGGGCGAGCAGCACTTC.

The gene calls are TRBV29-1 and TRBJ1-4, with D perhaps TRBD1 (6 bases). Germline V CDR1 and CDR2: SQVTM, ANQGSEA. V was cut by 8 bases and J by 2 bases, with 12 bases left in between. CDR3 size: 13 residues. CDR3 in amino acids: CSPGQSTNEKLFF. In DNA form, the CDR3 reads TGCAGCCCCGGACAGAGTACTAATGAAAAACTGTTTTTT.

Turning to this clonotype: An end of the junction does not agree with germline; a read error may underlie this. This chain connects TRBV4-2 to TRBJ1-5; unclear D gene. The germline V gene encodes CDR1 LGHNA and CDR2 YNFKEQ. This CDR3 contains 14 residues. The CDR3 coding sequence is TGCGCCAGCAGCCAAGTAGAGACGCGGCAGACCCAGCATTTT. As protein: CASSQVETRQTQHF.

Concerning this clonotype: Sequence at one end of the junction differs from germline and may be a read error. The genes are TRBV6-1 and TRBJ1-5; no firm D call. The CDR3 length is 15 residues. Germline V gene data show CDR1 as MNHNS and CDR2 as SASEGT. CDR3 protein: CASSERDLGNQPQHF. DNA for the CDR3: TGTGCCAGCAGTGAACGTGATCTTGGCAATCAGCCTCAGCATTTT.

This clonotype came up a few times. V is TRBV29-1 and J is TRBJ2-7; tentative D call: TRBD2 (5 bases). CDR3 length equals 13 residues. Trimming stripped 4 bases from V and 5 bases from J, with 15 bases between. Germline V lookup: CDR1 SQVTM, CDR2 ANQGSEA. Written as DNA, the CDR3 is TGCAGCGTTGGGAGCGGTACGTCCCACGAGCAGTACTTC. Translation: CSVGSGTSHEQYF.

This clonotype occurred many times. The V call is TRBV10-3, the J call TRBJ2-2; D unresolved. This CDR3 has 16 amino acids. Trimming removed 5 bases at V and 3 bases at J, with 16 bases between. Germline V gene data show CDR1 as ENHRY and CDR2 as SYGVKD. The CDR3 sequence: CAISPSPRVDTGELFF. CDR3 nucleotide sequence: TGTGCCATCAGTCCCTCGCCCCGGGTGGACACCGGGGAGCTGTTTTTT.

A word on this clonotype: An end of the junction differs from the germline gene, which may be a read error. The chain is built from TRBV4-1 and TRBJ1-3; weak D call: TRBD1 (6 bases). Germline CDR1 and CDR2: MGHRA and YSYEKL. The CDR3 is made up of 15 amino acids. In DNA, the CDR3 is TGCTCCAGCAGCCTTGACAGGTCCTCTGGCCGCACCATATATTTT. Translated, it gives CSSSLDRSSGRTIYF.

At least ten counts were recorded for this clonotype. The J gene is TRBJ1-1, the V gene TRBV11-3; tentatively, D is TRBD1 (6 bases). V lost 1 base and J 9 bases, leaving 12 bases between the germline ends. The CDR3 consists of 13 residues. Looked up from germline, CDR1 is SGHNT and CDR2 is YENEEA. The CDR3 region is CASSLARGSQAFF. The CDR3 DNA reads as TGTGCCAGCAGCTTAGCAAGGGGGTCTCAAGCTTTCTTT. Variable domain in full (rest from reference TRBV11-3 and TRBJ1-1): EAGVVQSPRYKIIEKKQPVAFWCNPISGHNTLYWYLQNLGQGPELLIRYENEEAVDDSQLPKDRFSAERLKGVDSTLKIQPAELGDSAVYLCASSLARGSQAFFGQGTRLTVV.

In regard to this clonotype: An end of the junction does not agree with germline; a read error may underlie this. This CDR3 is CASSLEGGENIQYF. CDR3 bases: TGTGCCAGCAGCTTGGAGGGGGGCGAAAACATTCAGTATTTC. The rearrangement joins TRBV5-5 to TRBJ2-4; D could derive from TRBD1 or TRBD2 (6 bases each). The CDR3 has 14 residues. Looked up from germline, CDR1 is SGHKS and CDR2 is YYEKEE (reference sequence).

This clonotype has a count of ten or more. The V call is TRBV28, the J call TRBJ2-7; 10 bases match TRBD1. V lost 5 bases, J lost 3 bases, and 7 bases stayed unmatched. The CDR3 loop spans 15 amino acids. Germline V gives CDR1 MDHEN, CDR2 SYDVKM. CDR3 sequence: CASSGTGTGVYEQYF. The CDR3 DNA reads TGTGCCAGCAGTGGAACCGGGACAGGGGTCTACGAGCAGTACTTC.

This clonotype was recorded many times. V is TRBV5-4 and J is TRBJ2-2, with 13 bases lining up with TRBD2. The CDR3 has 17 amino acids. Germline assignment: CDR1 SGHNT and CDR2 YYREEE (reference sequence). The trim removed 4 bases at V and 2 bases at J, leaving 5 bases unmatched. CDR3 nucleotides: TGTGCCAGCAGCCCGGGGGGACTAGCGGGAAACACCGGGGAGCTGTTTTTT. Its protein is CASSPGGLAGNTGELFF. Full variable domain (outside the CDR3, taken from reference TRBV5-4 and TRBJ2-2): ETGVTQSPTHLIKTRGQQVTLRCSSQSGHNTVSWYQQALGQGPQFIFQYYREEENGRGNFPPRFSGLQFPNYSSELNVNALELDDSALYLCASSPGGLAGNTGELFFGEGSRLTVL.

With regard to this clonotype: Its ends do not fully match the called genes, so a read error is possible. This chain links TRBV6-1 with TRBJ2-7; D unclear. The CDR3 length is 15 residues. Germline V lookup: CDR1 MNHNS, CDR2 SASEGT. The CDR3 DNA reads TGTGCCAGCAGTGCCCTCTCGCCGGTACCCTATGAGCAGTACTTC. Encoded protein: CASSALSPVPYEQYF.

This clonotype was seen a single time. The rearrangement uses TRBV11-1 and TRBJ2-5, with D uncertain. Germline V CDR1 and CDR2: SGHAT, FQDESV (reference sequence). There are 13 residues in the CDR3. V gave up 11 bases and J gave up 2 bases, with 15 bases separating them. CDR3 in DNA: TGTGCCTCTACGAAGGTAAGGCAAGAGACCCAGTACTTC. This translates into CASTKVRQETQYF.

This clonotype appeared once. This could be a read error, since a much larger clone is one nucleotide away. This chain joins TRBV5-1 and TRBJ2-1; the D gene is possibly TRBD2 (5 bases). Germline CDR1 and CDR2: SGHRS and YFSETQ. Trimming took off 1 base at V and 5 bases at J, with 10 bases between the two ends. CDR3 size: 14 residues. CDR3 amino acids: CASSLTVTNNEQFF. The CDR3, as DNA: TGCGCCAGCAGCTTGACCGTGACTAACAATGAGCAGTTCTTC. The whole variable domain, remainder taken from reference TRBV5-1 and TRBJ2-1, is KAGVTQTPRYLIKTRGQQVTLSCSPISGHRSVSWYQQTPGQGLQFLFEYFSETQRNKGNFPGRFSGRQFSNSRSEMNVSTLELGDSALYLCASSLTVTNNEQFFGPGTRLTVL.

A remark on this clonotype: A read error may account for a junction end that differs from germline. CDR3 amino acids: CASSGRTGDGGYTF. The CDR3 nucleotides read TGCGCCAGCAGCGGTCGGACAGGGGATGGTGGCTACACCTTC. J is TRBJ1-2 and V is TRBV14, with 9 bases that match TRBD1. The CDR3 covers 14 residues. Germline V lookup: CDR1 SGHDN, CDR2 FVKESK.